The rows below give T cell receptor beta chains drawn from one sample of a study of read filtering for tumor transcriptome and immune sequencing. TCRdb independently ran MiXCR on the reads; one entry per CDR3 protein. The repertoire includes roughly 67,000 distinct CDR3 sequences, around a fifth of them detected once, and approximately 11% sits in the top ten. The sequenced sample consisted of a population of CD138-negative cells sorted from bone marrow. These receptors were taken from a donor at least 40 years old with multiple myeloma. Both conserved end residues are part of each CDR3. D genes are given only for firm matches. Clone size appears in some rows only: once, few, many, or a class for an expanded clone.

J gene: TRBJ2-3
D gene: -
V gene: TRBV15
clone size: -
CDR3 DNA: TGTGCCACCAGCAGAGGTGCGGGGGCGGCAGATACGCAGTATTTT
CDR3 protein: CATSRGAGAADTQYF

J gene: TRBJ2-5
D gene: TRBD1
V gene: TRBV24-1
clone size: -
CDR3 DNA: TGTGCCACCAGTGGTAAACAGGGGTCTGAAGAGACCCAGTACTTC
CDR3 protein: CATSGKQGSEETQYF

J gene: TRBJ2-1
D gene: TRBD2
V gene: TRBV20-1
clone size: many
CDR3 DNA: TGCAGTGCCCGGGGGGGGCCGGGTGAGCAGTTCTTC
CDR3 protein: CSARGGPGEQFF

J gene: TRBJ2-7
D gene: -
V gene: TRBV5-1
clone size: many
CDR3 DNA: TGCGCCAGCAGCTTGGATTATGGCGAGCAGTACTTC
CDR3 protein: CASSLDYGEQYF

J gene: TRBJ1-1
D gene: -
V gene: TRBV13
clone size: many
CDR3 DNA: TGTGCCAGCAGCCAATTAACAGGGTCCTCCTTAAACACTGAAGCTTTCTTT
CDR3 protein: CASSQLTGSSLNTEAFF

J gene: TRBJ2-2
D gene: TRBD2
V gene: TRBV28
clone size: -
CDR3 DNA: TGTGCCAGCAGACCAGGGGGACTAGCGGGAGAAGCCGGGGAGCTGTTTTTT
CDR3 protein: CASRPGGLAGEAGELFF

J gene: TRBJ2-1
D gene: TRBD2
V gene: TRBV20-1
clone size: many
CDR3 DNA: TGCAGTGCTAGAGAAAGTCCATTGACTAGCGGGGGAAGCTCCTACAATAAGCAGTTCTTC
CDR3 protein: CSARESPLTSGGSSYNKQFF

J gene: TRBJ2-5
D gene: TRBD1
V gene: TRBV19
clone size: few
CDR3 DNA: TGTGCCAGTAGACCGGGACAGGGGACTATCCGGACTAGAACGGAGACCCAGTACTTC
CDR3 protein: CASRPGQGTIRTRTETQYF

J gene: TRBJ2-5
D gene: TRBD2
V gene: TRBV6-2/TRBV6-3
clone size: few
CDR3 DNA: TGTGCCAGCAGTTACAATCGGGGGGGCCCAGATGAAGAGACCCAGTACTTC
CDR3 protein: CASSYNRGGPDEETQYF

J gene: TRBJ2-1
D gene: TRBD2
V gene: TRBV29-1
clone size: many
CDR3 DNA: TGCAGCGTTGAAGGGGCGGGAGATGGTTTTGAGCAGTTCTTC
CDR3 protein: CSVEGAGDGFEQFF

J gene: TRBJ2-5
D gene: -
V gene: TRBV6-5
clone size: -
CDR3 DNA: TGTGCCAGCAGTCATTCGATCGGGCAGCAAGAGACCCAGTACTTC
CDR3 protein: CASSHSIGQQETQYF

J gene: TRBJ2-2
D gene: -
V gene: TRBV20-1
clone size: many
CDR3 DNA: TGCAGTGCTAGAGATCGGGGCTCCGGGGAGCTGTTTTTT
CDR3 protein: CSARDRGSGELFF

J gene: TRBJ1-2
D gene: -
V gene: TRBV20-1
clone size: many
CDR3 DNA: TGCAGTGCTAGACACCCCGGGGAGGGAAACAACTATGGCTACACCTTC
CDR3 protein: CSARHPGEGNNYGYTF

J gene: TRBJ1-1
D gene: -
V gene: TRBV9
clone size: many
CDR3 DNA: TGTGCCAGCAGCGGCGATCGGGCTTTCTTT
CDR3 protein: CASSGDRAFF

J gene: TRBJ1-2
D gene: -
V gene: TRBV29-1
clone size: many
CDR3 DNA: TGCAGCGTTGAAGATCTTGCGACACCGTTTAACTATGGCTACACCTTC
CDR3 protein: CSVEDLATPFNYGYTF

J gene: TRBJ1-1
D gene: -
V gene: TRBV5-6
clone size: -
CDR3 DNA: TGTGCCAGCAGCTTGGGGCGGGGGACGCAGGGTGCCACTGAAGCTTTCTTT
CDR3 protein: CASSLGRGTQGATEAFF

J gene: TRBJ2-3
D gene: TRBD2
V gene: TRBV5-1
clone size: many
CDR3 DNA: TGCGCCAGCAGCCGAGCGGGGGAAACAGATACGCAGTATTTT
CDR3 protein: CASSRAGETDTQYF

J gene: TRBJ1-4
D gene: TRBD1
V gene: TRBV7-3
clone size: many
CDR3 DNA: TGTGCCAGCAGCTTCCGACAGGGGGAAATTTACAATAGTAATGAAAAACTGTTTTTT
CDR3 protein: CASSFRQGEIYNSNEKLFF

J gene: TRBJ2-2
D gene: -
V gene: TRBV6-2/TRBV6-3
clone size: many
CDR3 DNA: TGTGCCAGCAGTCTCGGGAGCCACAACACCGGGGAGCTGTTTTTT
CDR3 protein: CASSLGSHNTGELFF

J gene: TRBJ2-5
D gene: -
V gene: TRBV10-2
clone size: many
CDR3 DNA: TGCGCCAGCAGTAGCCTGGGGGGCATAACAGGGGAGACCCAGTACTTC
CDR3 protein: CASSSLGGITGETQYF

J gene: TRBJ2-2
D gene: -
V gene: TRBV6-1
clone size: -
CDR3 DNA: TGTGCCAGCACCCCAAACACCGGGGAGCTGTTTTTT
CDR3 protein: CASTPNTGELFF

J gene: TRBJ2-3
D gene: TRBD2
V gene: TRBV7-2
clone size: many
CDR3 DNA: TGTGCCAGCAGCTTAGGGGACTACACAGATACGCAGTATTTT
CDR3 protein: CASSLGDYTDTQYF

J gene: TRBJ2-5
D gene: TRBD2
V gene: TRBV7-2
clone size: many
CDR3 DNA: TGTGCCAGCAGCTTCGGGCTAGCGGGGGAGAAAGAGACCCAGTACTTC
CDR3 protein: CASSFGLAGEKETQYF

J gene: TRBJ2-7
D gene: -
V gene: TRBV5-4
clone size: many
CDR3 DNA: TGTGCCAGCAGCTCCCACAGGGAATCCCCAACCTACGAGCAGTACTTC
CDR3 protein: CASSSHRESPTYEQYF

J gene: TRBJ2-1
D gene: TRBD1
V gene: TRBV19
clone size: many
CDR3 DNA: TGTGCCAGTAGTATCGGACAGGGTTCCTACAATGAGCAGTTCTTC
CDR3 protein: CASSIGQGSYNEQFF

J gene: TRBJ1-1
D gene: -
V gene: TRBV20-1
clone size: many
CDR3 DNA: TGCAGTGCTGCGCAGGGAGTGCTTGAAGCTTTCTTT
CDR3 protein: CSAAQGVLEAFF

J gene: TRBJ1-1
D gene: -
V gene: TRBV10-3
clone size: few
CDR3 DNA: TGTGCCATCAGTGGTCGACAGAGGAACACTGAAGCTTTCTTT
CDR3 protein: CAISGRQRNTEAFF

J gene: TRBJ2-5
D gene: TRBD2
V gene: TRBV7-8
clone size: many
CDR3 DNA: TGTGCCAGCAGCTCATCCCGGACTAGCAAAGAGACCCAGTACTTC
CDR3 protein: CASSSSRTSKETQYF

J gene: TRBJ1-4
D gene: -
V gene: TRBV7-9
clone size: many
CDR3 DNA: TGTGCCAGCAGCCTCGACAGGACCGCAACTAATGAAAAACTGTTTTTT
CDR3 protein: CASSLDRTATNEKLFF

J gene: TRBJ2-2
D gene: -
V gene: TRBV20-1
clone size: many
CDR3 DNA: TGCAGTGCTAGTATCGCGACAGCCCCCGTTGGCACCGGGGAGCTGTTTTTT
CDR3 protein: CSASIATAPVGTGELFF

J gene: TRBJ1-1
D gene: TRBD1
V gene: TRBV7-2
clone size: few
CDR3 DNA: TGTGCCAGCAGCTTAAGTTCAATGGGGACAGCGGGAAACACTGAAGCTTTCTTT
CDR3 protein: CASSLSSMGTAGNTEAFF

J gene: TRBJ2-3
D gene: -
V gene: TRBV30
clone size: many
CDR3 DNA: TGTGCCTGGATGATCTGGAGGGACGGGGGTGAGAGTACAGATACGCAGTATTTT
CDR3 protein: CAWMIWRDGGESTDTQYF

J gene: TRBJ1-4
D gene: -
V gene: TRBV4-2
clone size: few
CDR3 DNA: TGTGCCAGCAGCCAAGAGCAGCCCGGCTGCAGGGCGGAAAAACTGTTTTTT
CDR3 protein: CASSQEQPGCRAEKLFF

J gene: TRBJ2-1
D gene: -
V gene: TRBV20-1
clone size: few
CDR3 DNA: TGCAGTGCTAGCCAGTCAAGATCTACAGTGAACGGGCAGTTCTTC
CDR3 protein: CSASQSRSTVNGQFF

J gene: TRBJ1-1
D gene: -
V gene: TRBV29-1
clone size: many
CDR3 DNA: TGCAGCGTTGCCAGGGCGAACACTGAAGCTTTCTTT
CDR3 protein: CSVARANTEAFF

J gene: TRBJ1-4
D gene: -
V gene: TRBV20-1
clone size: few
CDR3 DNA: TGCAGTGCTTTTTACGCGGGGAATGAAAAACTGTTTTTT
CDR3 protein: CSAFYAGNEKLFF

J gene: TRBJ1-1
D gene: -
V gene: TRBV7-9
clone size: many
CDR3 DNA: TGTGCCAGCAGCTTAGCGCCGGGGACGGCTGAAGCTTTCTTT
CDR3 protein: CASSLAPGTAEAFF

J gene: TRBJ1-5
D gene: TRBD1
V gene: TRBV7-3
clone size: -
CDR3 DNA: TGTGCCAGCAGCTATGGGACAGCTAGCACAGATACGCAGCATTTT
CDR3 protein: CASSYGTASTDTQHF

J gene: TRBJ2-5
D gene: -
V gene: TRBV2
clone size: -
CDR3 DNA: TGTGCCAGCAGAGCCGATCTCTCGGCCGAGACCCAGTACTTC
CDR3 protein: CASRADLSAETQYF

J gene: TRBJ2-7
D gene: -
V gene: TRBV5-1
clone size: medium-sized
CDR3 DNA: TGCGCCAGCAGCTCCGGGCCTCAGGGCGAGCAGTACTTC
CDR3 protein: CASSSGPQGEQYF

J gene: TRBJ2-7
D gene: -
V gene: TRBV30
clone size: many
CDR3 DNA: TGTGCCTACGTCCCCCCACAAGGGGACGAGCAGTACTTC
CDR3 protein: CAYVPPQGDEQYF